This is a list of T cell receptor beta chains from one sample in a study of shared clonotypes between healthy human individuals. Clones were sequenced by immunoSEQ multiplex PCR, and TCRdb holds only the in-frame ones, with some missing. Of about 770,000 clones in the sample, approximately 72% were seen once. Sequencing was carried out using memory CD4+ T cells sorted from blood. The receptors derive from a young woman in good health. Both conserved end residues are part of each CDR3. Fields, in order: V gene, J gene, D gene, clone size, CDR3 DNA, CDR3 protein. A D gene is named only where the DNA matches it firmly. Expanded clones are given a class, and other clones once, few, many or no size at all.

V: TRBV5-4
J: TRBJ2-3
D: TRBD2
size: NA
DNA: TGTGCCAGCAGCTTAGCGGGAGCGGGCACAGATACGCAGTATTTT
CDR3: CASSLAGAGTDTQYF

V: TRBV14
J: TRBJ1-3
D: NA
size: NA
DNA: TGTGCCAGCAGCCATACTACAGCCAGAGAGAGAAACACCATATATTTT
CDR3: CASSHTTARERNTIYF

V: TRBV6-5
J: TRBJ1-1
D: NA
size: few
DNA: TGTGCCAGCAGTACTTGGGGGGGGAGGGCTTTCTTT
CDR3: CASSTWGGRAFF

V: TRBV6-5
J: TRBJ2-7
D: NA
size: NA
DNA: TGTGCCAGCAGTGAAATTTTCCGATGGCAGTACTTC
CDR3: CASSEIFRWQYF

V: TRBV29-1
J: TRBJ2-3
D: NA
size: NA
DNA: TGCAGCGTTGAAGGGAGCCCCGGGACATTTGAGAGGAATACGCAGTATTTT
CDR3: CSVEGSPGTFERNTQYF

V: TRBV6-1
J: TRBJ1-4
D: TRBD1
size: NA
DNA: TGTGCCAGCACGGACCCCGGGACAGGGGTTGAAAAACTGTTTTTT
CDR3: CASTDPGTGVEKLFF

V: TRBV29-1
J: TRBJ2-1
D: NA
size: NA
DNA: TGCAGCGTGAAAAAATCGTCCGGCGGGGCCTACAATGAGCAGTTCTTC
CDR3: CSVKKSSGGAYNEQFF

V: TRBV30
J: TRBJ2-4
D: TRBD2
size: NA
DNA: TGTGCCTGGACCCGGGGGGTAGCGGGAGAGGTGGTCAAAAACATTCAGTACTTC
CDR3: CAWTRGVAGEVVKNIQYF

V: TRBV7-2
J: TRBJ2-1
D: TRBD2
size: NA
DNA: TGTGCCAGCAGCTTAGCTGGGGGGACTAGTGGTTACAATGAGCAGTTCTTC
CDR3: CASSLAGGTSGYNEQFF

V: TRBV14
J: TRBJ1-3
D: NA
size: NA
DNA: TGTGCCAGCAGCCAAGCCGGGGGGAACTCTGGAAACACCATATATTTT
CDR3: CASSQAGGNSGNTIYF

V: TRBV5-1
J: TRBJ2-1
D: NA
size: NA
DNA: TGCGCCAGCAGCTTGCTCTGGGAGAGCTCCTACAATGAGCAGTTCTTC
CDR3: CASSLLWESSYNEQFF

V: TRBV4-2
J: TRBJ2-2
D: TRBD2
size: NA
DNA: TGTGCCAGCAGCCAAGATCACGGGAGGGCCGGGGAGCTGTTTTTT
CDR3: CASSQDHGRAGELFF

V: TRBV7-2
J: TRBJ2-7
D: TRBD2
size: NA
DNA: TGTGCCAGCAGCAGGAAGACTAGCGGGAGAAGTGGTCAGCAGTACTTC
CDR3: CASSRKTSGRSGQQYF

V: TRBV11-1
J: TRBJ1-2
D: TRBD1
size: NA
DNA: TGTGCCAGCAGCCCCGGACAGGGAGATGGTGGCTACACCTTC
CDR3: CASSPGQGDGGYTF

V: TRBV28
J: TRBJ1-4
D: NA
size: NA
DNA: TGTGCCAGCAGCATTGGTGGTGCTAATGAAAAACTGTTTTTT
CDR3: CASSIGGANEKLFF

V: TRBV5-1
J: TRBJ2-1
D: TRBD2
size: NA
DNA: TGCGCCAGCAGCTTACCGGCCCCTTTAGCGGGAGGCCGCTCCTACAATGAGCAGTTCTTC
CDR3: CASSLPAPLAGGRSYNEQFF

V: TRBV29-1
J: TRBJ2-7
D: TRBD2
size: many
DNA: TGCAGCGCCGAGACTAGCGGGGGGTCCGAGCAGTACTTC
CDR3: CSAETSGGSEQYF

V: TRBV11-2
J: TRBJ2-3
D: NA
size: NA
DNA: TGTGCCAGCAGCTTAGTCAGCACAGATACGCAGTATTTT
CDR3: CASSLVSTDTQYF

V: TRBV18
J: TRBJ2-7
D: NA
size: NA
DNA: TGTGCCAGCTCACCAGGACGTACCTACGAGCAGTACTTC
CDR3: CASSPGRTYEQYF

V: TRBV5-5
J: TRBJ2-3
D: TRBD2
size: NA
DNA: TGTGCCAGCAGCTTAAGTACTAGCGGAGGCACAGATACGCAGTATTTT
CDR3: CASSLSTSGGTDTQYF

V: TRBV28
J: TRBJ1-4
D: NA
size: NA
DNA: TGTGCCAGCAGTCCCCCGAAATTGACCCGTGAAAAACTGTTTTTT
CDR3: CASSPPKLTREKLFF

V: TRBV30
J: TRBJ1-1
D: NA
size: NA
DNA: TGTGCCTGGAATCGACCCTTCAGGGAGTTGGGCACTGAAGCTTTCTTT
CDR3: CAWNRPFRELGTEAFF

V: TRBV6-1
J: TRBJ1-4
D: NA
size: NA
DNA: TGTGCCAGCAGTCTAGGGGGTTCGGCTAATGAAAAACTGTTTTTT
CDR3: CASSLGGSANEKLFF

V: TRBV11-2
J: TRBJ2-1
D: NA
size: NA
DNA: TGTGCCAGCAGCTTAGATCACGGGGTGGGAGGCTACAATGAGCAGTTCTTC
CDR3: CASSLDHGVGGYNEQFF

V: TRBV18
J: TRBJ1-2
D: NA
size: NA
DNA: TGTGCCAGCTCAACGGACCCTAACTATGGCTACACCTTC
CDR3: CASSTDPNYGYTF

V: TRBV2
J: TRBJ1-1
D: NA
size: NA
DNA: TGTGCCAGCACCCTTACCACTGAAGCTTTCTTT
CDR3: CASTLTTEAFF

V: TRBV6-1
J: TRBJ1-5
D: NA
size: once
DNA: TGTGCCAGCAGTTCCCGGGACCTCGGCAATCAGCCCCAGCATTTT
CDR3: CASSSRDLGNQPQHF

V: TRBV6-1
J: TRBJ1-1
D: NA
size: NA
DNA: TGTGCCAGCAGCCCAGGGCGGGGGAACACTGAAGCTTTCTTT
CDR3: CASSPGRGNTEAFF

V: TRBV28
J: TRBJ1-1
D: NA
size: few
DNA: TGTGCCAGCAGTTTCCTCCCTACAGGGTCTGGTGACACTGAAGCTTTCTTT
CDR3: CASSFLPTGSGDTEAFF

V: TRBV7-8
J: TRBJ1-1
D: NA
size: NA
DNA: TGTGCCAGCAGCTCCCGGACTTGGAACACTGAAGCTTTCTTT
CDR3: CASSSRTWNTEAFF

V: TRBV11-2
J: TRBJ2-5
D: NA
size: few
DNA: TGTGCCAGCAGCTTAGCTGTGATGGGGCCGGGGCAAGAGACCCAGTACTTC
CDR3: CASSLAVMGPGQETQYF

V: TRBV19
J: TRBJ2-1
D: NA
size: NA
DNA: TGTGCCAGTAGTATAGTTTGGGGGAATGAGCAGTTCTTC
CDR3: CASSIVWGNEQFF

V: TRBV6-1
J: TRBJ1-2
D: TRBD1
size: NA
DNA: TGTGCCAGCAGTGAGGGGACAGGGGGGAACTATGGCTACACCTTC
CDR3: CASSEGTGGNYGYTF

V: TRBV9
J: TRBJ2-7
D: TRBD1
size: NA
DNA: TGTGCCAGCAGCGTAGGTTCAAACTGGGGACAGGGGCCCTACGAGCAGTACTTC
CDR3: CASSVGSNWGQGPYEQYF

V: TRBV7-9
J: TRBJ2-2
D: TRBD1
size: NA
DNA: TGTGCCAGCAGTTGGGACAGACTCACCGGGGAGCTGTTTTTT
CDR3: CASSWDRLTGELFF

V: TRBV7-9
J: TRBJ2-7
D: TRBD2
size: few
DNA: TGTGCCAGCAGCCAAGATCTACTAGCGGGAGGTGGGGACGAGCAGTACTTC
CDR3: CASSQDLLAGGGDEQYF

V: TRBV18
J: TRBJ2-2
D: TRBD2
size: NA
DNA: TGTGCCAGCTCACCACTTCTAGCGGGGCCCACCGGGGAGCTGTTTTTT
CDR3: CASSPLLAGPTGELFF

V: TRBV21-1
J: TRBJ1-5
D: NA
size: NA
DNA: TGTGCCAGCAGCAAATGTTGGGACAGCCAGCTCAATCAGCCCCAGCATTTT
CDR3: CASSKCWDSQLNQPQHF

V: TRBV19
J: TRBJ2-7
D: NA
size: NA
DNA: TGTGCCAGTGGGGGGCCGCGATCCTACGAGCAGTACTTC
CDR3: CASGGPRSYEQYF

V: TRBV28
J: TRBJ1-1
D: NA
size: NA
DNA: TGTGCCAGCAGCCGTCAACCTGAAGCTTTCTTT
CDR3: CASSRQPEAFF

V: TRBV27
J: TRBJ2-1
D: NA
size: NA
DNA: TGTGCCAGCACCGGGCTAGCGCTCGAACCCCCCTACAATGAGCAGTTCTTC
CDR3: CASTGLALEPPYNEQFF

V: TRBV5-1
J: TRBJ2-7
D: TRBD1
size: NA
DNA: TGCGCCAGCAGCTGGGACAGGGAACCCTACGAGCAGTACTTC
CDR3: CASSWDREPYEQYF

V: TRBV7-2
J: TRBJ2-1
D: NA
size: NA
DNA: TGTGCCAGCAGCTTAGAATATGAGCAGTTCTTC
CDR3: CASSLEYEQFF

V: TRBV27
J: TRBJ2-5
D: TRBD1
size: NA
DNA: TGTGCCAGCAGACGAACAGGGGTCGAGACCCAGTACTTC
CDR3: CASRRTGVETQYF

V: TRBV28
J: TRBJ1-1
D: NA
size: NA
DNA: TGTGCCAGCAGTCCACGAGGGGGAGCTTTCTTT
CDR3: CASSPRGGAFF

V: TRBV28
J: TRBJ1-5
D: NA
size: NA
DNA: TGTGCCAGCAGTTCAACAGGCGGCCCGCCCCAGCATTTT
CDR3: CASSSTGGPPQHF

V: TRBV9
J: TRBJ2-3
D: TRBD2
size: NA
DNA: TGTGCCAGCAGCGCCCGCGCTAGCGGGAGGCGCACAGATACGCAGTATTTT
CDR3: CASSARASGRRTDTQYF

V: TRBV2
J: TRBJ1-3
D: NA
size: once
DNA: TGTGCCAGCAGTCGCGAGGGATCTTCTGGAAACACCATATATTTT
CDR3: CASSREGSSGNTIYF

V: TRBV6-5
J: TRBJ1-2
D: NA
size: NA
DNA: TGTGCCACAAGGACATCCTCACCCTATGGCTACACCTTC
CDR3: CATRTSSPYGYTF

V: TRBV2
J: TRBJ2-1
D: NA
size: NA
DNA: TGTGCCAGCATAAATCTAGAGTTCGGCAATGAGCAGTTCTTC
CDR3: CASINLEFGNEQFF

V: TRBV19
J: TRBJ1-4
D: NA
size: NA
DNA: TGTGCCAGTGGACCGACAGCCTCCAATGAAAAACTGTTTTTT
CDR3: CASGPTASNEKLFF

V: TRBV2
J: TRBJ2-5
D: TRBD2
size: NA
DNA: TGTGCCAGCAAAATCGGACTAGCGGGAGGCCTCCAAGAGACCCAGTACTTC
CDR3: CASKIGLAGGLQETQYF